The T cell receptor beta chain described here comes from a study of T cells in Graves' hyperthyroidism and ophthalmopathy. Findings and caveats of the study: Ophthalmopathy and stable hyperthyroidism were told apart by a 13 V-J model.

Investigators excluded patients with uncontrolled infection, other autoimmune disease, pregnancy or lactation. Of note for this clonotype: Its matching antigen is unknown.

From RNA transcripts, TCR beta CDR3 regions were amplified. Initially, a first-round RT-PCR of the TCR CDR3 employed the HTBI primer set. In TCRdb, the multiplex PCR reads were re-called with MiXCR into one record per CDR3 protein. The repertoire holds approximately 690,000 distinct CDR3 sequences, with 20% as singletons. In germline, CDR1 is SGHRS, CDR2 YFSETQ. V was trimmed by 1 base and J by 7 bases, leaving 9 bases between them. This CDR3 is built from 14 residues. This clonotype was sampled from a man aged 25-45 years with Graves' ophthalmopathy. The rearrangement uses TRBV5-1 and TRBJ1-6; no clear D. Specimen: blood. The CDR3 sequence is CASSLQDLNSPLHF. The CDR3 DNA is TGCGCCAGCAGCTTGCAGGACCTCAATTCACCCCTCCACTTT.